The sequence of this T cell receptor (beta chain) was determined in a study of T cell repertoires in cytomegalovirus infection. Study as a whole: Carrying CMV and the relevant HLA type showed in public TCR beta signatures.

TCRdb reprocessed the reads with MiXCR, giving one entry per CDR3 protein. The sample yields tens of thousands of distinct CDR3 sequences, about 24% seen once. This CDR3 region has 17 residues. Germline assignment: CDR1 SEHNR and CDR2 FQNEAQ (reference sequence). Trimming removed 8 bases from V and 4 bases from J; junction bases left unmatched: 13. Turning to this clonotype: Its matching antigen is unknown.

The specimen was CD8+ T cells from cultured PBMCs, collected from culture after CMV antigen stimulation. The source is a human donor in good health (CMV status not recorded). Some clones in this sample may be carry-over from other donors' samples. V and J are TRBV7-9 and TRBJ2-1; 11 bases match TRBD1. Here the CDR3 reads CASLPLRDRGAYNEQFF. The CDR3 region has the DNA TGTGCCAGCCTACCGCTAAGGGACAGGGGGGCGTACAATGAGCAGTTCTTC.